Listed below are T cell receptor beta chains from one sample, sequenced in a study of T cells in Graves' hyperthyroidism and ophthalmopathy. TCRdb re-called the multiplex PCR reads through MiXCR, storing one row per CDR3 protein. The repertoire holds about 520,000 distinct CDR3 sequences, with approximately 25% as singletons. Source material: blood. All receptors come from a woman between 25 and 40 years old with Graves' ophthalmopathy. The conserved cysteine and the conserved F or W are not part of the CDR3 here. Some rows mark clone size as missing; the rest say once, few, many or name a class of expanded clone.

CDR3	V	size	J
ASSQGAGTGGTGELF	TRBV4-3	few	TRBJ2-2
ATRDTNTGELF	TRBV7-3	many	TRBJ2-2
SVEAPYRGRFYEQY	TRBV29-1	many	TRBJ2-7
ASSPPRGQNTEAF	TRBV7-2	many	TRBJ1-1
ASSLGSLGGRSNQPQH	TRBV12-3/TRBV12-4	-	TRBJ1-5
ASSQVPSYEQY	TRBV4-1	many	TRBJ2-7
AYAPAHTEAF	TRBV30	-	TRBJ1-1
ASSYNGATNEKLF	TRBV6-5	-	TRBJ1-4
ASSSGDTAGYGYT	TRBV12-3/TRBV12-4	-	TRBJ1-2
ASSRTGQGFYEQY	TRBV5-1	many	TRBJ2-7
ASSYGDRVHTGELF	TRBV12-3/TRBV12-4	-	TRBJ2-2
ASSPTGLSQPQH	TRBV28	few	TRBJ1-5
AIRGTDLNTEAF	TRBV10-3	many	TRBJ1-1
ASSYPGSGTQETQY	TRBV6-2/TRBV6-3	many	TRBJ2-5
SASLKGRSSYEQY	TRBV20-1	many	TRBJ2-7
ATSETGRDNSPLH	TRBV24-1	many	TRBJ1-6
ASSYIYYEQY	TRBV6-2/TRBV6-3	many	TRBJ2-7
SAMTQY	TRBV20-1	many	TRBJ2-5
ASSPMPPQGRNGYT	TRBV6-1	many	TRBJ1-2
ASSADRAGEQY	TRBV2	-	TRBJ2-7
ASSLGSVPQFDGYT	TRBV5-1	-	TRBJ1-2
ASSTQGQGGGYT	TRBV6-2/TRBV6-3	many	TRBJ1-2
ASSPTWIAGGQETQY	TRBV7-2	many	TRBJ2-5
ASSIGENYGYT	TRBV19	many	TRBJ1-2
ASSEALRAEQY	TRBV2	once	TRBJ2-7
SGGGAGETQY	TRBV29-1	-	TRBJ2-5
ASSLPMIGAGEYEQY	TRBV2	-	TRBJ2-7
ASTGVPYEQY	TRBV2	once	TRBJ2-7
ASRGQGSAEAF	TRBV2	-	TRBJ1-1
ASGRDSLHEQY	TRBV27	many	TRBJ2-7
ATSNSRDRYGYT	TRBV15	many	TRBJ1-2